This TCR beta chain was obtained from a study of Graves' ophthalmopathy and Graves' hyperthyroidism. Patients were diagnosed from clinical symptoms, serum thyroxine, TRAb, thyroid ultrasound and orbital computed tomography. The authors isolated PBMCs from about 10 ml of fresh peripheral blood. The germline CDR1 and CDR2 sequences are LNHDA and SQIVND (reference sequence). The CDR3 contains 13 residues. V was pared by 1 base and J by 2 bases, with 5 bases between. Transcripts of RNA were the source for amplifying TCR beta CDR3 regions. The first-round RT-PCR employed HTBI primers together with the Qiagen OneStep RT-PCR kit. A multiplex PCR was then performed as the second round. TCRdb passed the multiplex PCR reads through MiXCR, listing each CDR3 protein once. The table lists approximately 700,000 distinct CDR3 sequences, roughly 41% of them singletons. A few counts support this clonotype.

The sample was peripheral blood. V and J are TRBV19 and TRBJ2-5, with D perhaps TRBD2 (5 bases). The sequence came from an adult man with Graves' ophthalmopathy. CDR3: CASSIGTQETQYF. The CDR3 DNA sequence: TGTGCCAGTAGTATAGGGACTCAAGAGACCCAGTACTTC.